The 20 T cell receptor beta chains reported below all come from one sample, sequenced in a study of T cells in Graves' hyperthyroidism and ophthalmopathy. RNA transcripts yielded amplified TCR beta CDR3 regions. The TCR CDR3 first-round RT-PCR relied on the HTBI primer set. TCRdb reprocessed the multiplex PCR reads via MiXCR and lists one record per CDR3 protein. This table has about 59,000 distinct CDR3 sequences, about 50% appearing once. Specimen: blood. These receptors all stem from a woman between 55 and 75 years old with Graves' ophthalmopathy.

This chain uses TRBV4-2 with TRBJ2-2; D is ambiguous. Trimming stripped 0 bases from V and 8 bases from J, with 13 bases between. CDR1 and CDR2 (germline): LGHNA, YNFKEQ. This CDR3 contains 15 residues. CDR3 nucleotides: TGTGCCAGCAGCCAAGAAGGTAGAACCACAGGGGAGCTGTTTTTT. Its translation is CASSQEGRTTGELFF.

The chain joins TRBV12-5 to TRBJ1-2; no reliable D call. With 6 bases removed from V and 8 bases from J, the gap between germline ends came to 16 bases. The germline CDR1 and CDR2 sequences are LGHNT and FRNRAP. The CDR3 covers 13 residues. The CDR3 nucleotides are TGTGCTAGTGGGCGGAGACTAGCGGGGGGCTACACCTTC. Amino acids: CASGRRLAGGYTF.

This clonotype is medium-sized (0.01 to 0.1%). The chain has TRBV7-9 and TRBJ1-6, with TRBD1 matching 9 bases. Germline V gene sequence: CDR1 SEHNR, CDR2 FQNEAQ (reference sequence). The J segment lost 9 bases and the V segment lost 7 bases, leaving 10 bases of the junction unmatched. This CDR3 contains 15 residues. CDR3 sequence (DNA): TGTGCCAGCACCAAACAGGGGGCATTCCTTTCACCCCTCCACTTT. Protein sequence: CASTKQGAFLSPLHF. The variable domain in full, with the rest retrieved from reference TRBV7-9 and TRBJ1-6, is DTGVSQNPRHKITKRGQNVTFRCDPISEHNRLYWYRQTLGQGPEFLTYFQNEAQLEKSRLLSDRFSAERPKGSFSTLEIQRTEQGDSAMYLCASTKQGAFLSPLHFGNGTRLTVT.

The rearrangement uses TRBV12-3 or TRBV12-4 and TRBJ2-7; no definite D call. V was trimmed by 6 bases and J by 7 bases, leaving 19 bases between them. The CDR3 spans 14 residues. CDR3 in DNA: TGTGCCAGCAGCCCCGGGCAGGCGGTGGGAGAGCAGTACTTC. It translates to CASSPGQAVGEQYF.

On this clonotype itself: Compared with germline, one end of the junction differs, possibly owing to a read error. The CDR3 is CATTGDFETQYF. The CDR3 nucleotides are TGTGCTACCACAGGGGATTTTGAGACCCAGTACTTC. The chain has TRBV15 and TRBJ2-5; 7 bases align to TRBD1. Germline V lookup: CDR1 LNHNV, CDR2 YYDKDF (reference sequence). The CDR3 is 12 amino acids.

This clonotype was seen a few times. V usage is TRBV30 and J usage is TRBJ2-7; TRBD1 might be the D (6 bases). CDR1 GTSNPN and CDR2 SVGIG come from the germline V gene (reference sequence). There are 14 residues in the CDR3. V lost 1 base, J lost 2 bases, and 12 bases lay in between. CDR3 sequence: CAWSASGAPYEQYF. The CDR3 region has the DNA TGTGCCTGGAGTGCTTCAGGGGCCCCCTACGAGCAGTACTTC.

This clonotype is a singleton in its sample. The J gene is TRBJ1-4, the V gene TRBV20-1; tentative D call: TRBD1 (5 bases). CDR1 DFQATT and CDR2 SNEGSKA come from the germline V gene (reference sequence). The CDR3 length is 13 residues. The V end was cut by 5 bases, the J end by 4 bases, with 11 bases between. The CDR3 region is CSAQGAVNEKLFF. The DNA of the CDR3 is TGCAGTGCTCAAGGGGCAGTTAATGAAAAACTGTTTTTT.

This clonotype was picked up a small number of times. This chain connects TRBV2 to TRBJ1-2; 11 nucleotides agree with TRBD1. The V gene's germline CDR1 is SNHLY and CDR2 FYNNEI. J lost 7 bases, V lost 6 bases, and 13 bases had no gene match. This CDR3 is built from 16 residues. The CDR3 reads CASRERTGGLAGGYTF. The CDR3 nucleotides are TGTGCCAGCAGGGAGAGGACAGGGGGCCTGGCAGGTGGCTACACCTTC.

This clonotype was found many times. The rearrangement joins TRBV5-1 to TRBJ1-1; no firm D call. Germline V gives CDR1 SGHRS, CDR2 YFSETQ. This CDR3 region has 11 residues. Trimming removed 6 bases from V and 7 bases from J, with 10 bases in between. In DNA, the CDR3 is TGCGCCAGCAAGAGGGCGGGTGAAGCTTTCTTT. Its translation is CASKRAGEAFF.

To note about this clonotype: The germline gene is not matched at one end of the junction; a read error may be the cause. The chain combines TRBV12-3 or TRBV12-4 with TRBJ2-1, with TRBD2 identical over 10 bases. This CDR3 contains 17 residues. The CDR3 loop reads CAGSPGASGRSYNEQFF. CDR3 nucleotides: TGTGCCGGCAGTCCCGGGGCTAGCGGGAGATCCTACAATGAGCAGTTCTTC.

V and J are TRBV7-2 and TRBJ1-6; TRBD1 aligns across 7 bases. V gave up 5 bases and J gave up 13 bases; unmatched junction bases: 14. The CDR3 length is 15 residues. CDR1 and CDR2 from the germline V gene are SGHTA and FQGNSA. CDR3 sequence (DNA): TGTGCCAGCAGCCGTGGGACAGCTAGCAATCAGCCCCTCCACTTT. This gives the protein CASSRGTASNQPLHF.

The chain combines TRBV7-4 with TRBJ2-2, with 7 bases lining up with TRBD1. The CDR3 covers 19 residues. Germline lookup yields CDR1 SGHVT and CDR2 SQSDAQ. The ends lost 0 bases at V and 6 bases at J; junction bases unmatched: 16. CDR3 protein: CASSLATAWHRGRPGELFF. CDR3 coding DNA: TGTGCCAGCAGCTTAGCCACAGCGTGGCACAGGGGTAGGCCCGGGGAGCTGTTTTTT.

This clonotype was counted ten times or more. The genes are TRBV7-2 and TRBJ2-7, with 10 bases lining up with TRBD2. From germline, CDR1 is SGHTA and CDR2 FQGNSA. The junction had 4 bases not matched to a gene; V was cut back by 0 bases and J by 5 bases. The CDR3 contains 15 residues. CDR3 amino acids: CASSLALSGGDEQYF. The CDR3, as DNA: TGTGCCAGCAGCTTAGCGCTCAGCGGGGGGGACGAGCAGTACTTC.

The table lists this clonotype with many counts. The gene calls are TRBV2 and TRBJ2-5; no reliable D call. With 6 bases removed from V and 3 bases from J, the gap between germline ends came to 5 bases. This CDR3 region has 11 residues. Germline assignment: CDR1 SNHLY and CDR2 FYNNEI. The CDR3 nucleotides are TGTGCCAGCAGGGCAGAAGAGACCCAGTACTTC. It is translated as CASRAEETQYF. Variable domain in full (rest from reference TRBV2 and TRBJ2-5): EPEVTQTPSHQVTQMGQEVILRCVPISNHLYFYWYRQILGQKVEFLVSFYNNEISEKSEIFDDQFSVERPDGSNFTLKIRSTKLEDSAMYFCASRAEETQYFGPGTRLLVL.

CDR3 DNA sequence: TGTGCCAGCAGGACTAGCGGGGGGGAGACCCAGTACTTC. Translated, it gives CASRTSGGETQYF. The chain has TRBV6-4 and TRBJ2-5; 13 nucleotides line up with TRBD2. This CDR3 region has 13 residues. Germline V CDR1 and CDR2: MRHNA, SNTAGT. V lost 6 bases and J lost 5; bases outside the gene matches: 0.

This clonotype is medium-sized within its sample. The chain uses TRBV29-1 and TRBJ1-2, with 9 bases identical to TRBD1. V shed 3 bases and J 8 bases; nucleotides not matched to a gene: 7. Germline CDR1 and CDR2: SQVTM and ANQGSEA. The CDR3 totals 13 residues. The CDR3 bases are TGCAGCGTTGACACAGGGGGCGCCTTGGGCTACACCTTC. Protein: CSVDTGGALGYTF.

This chain links TRBV6-4 with TRBJ2-1, with TRBD2 matching 10 bases. Germline V lookup: CDR1 MRHNA, CDR2 SNTAGT. The CDR3 loop spans 15 amino acids. The V and J ends lost 6 bases and 7 bases, in that order; junction bases with no gene match: 9. This CDR3 is CASRDSSGSLNEQFF. The CDR3 region has the DNA TGTGCCAGCAGGGATTCTAGCGGGAGCTTGAATGAGCAGTTCTTC.

This clonotype was seen repeatedly, ten times or more. The chain recombines TRBV6-5 with TRBJ2-7; D remains unclear. V lost 7 bases and J 7 bases, leaving 8 bases between the germline ends. The CDR3 has 10 residues. Germline CDR1 is MNHEY and CDR2 is SVGAGI. CDR3 nucleotides: TGTGCCAGCAACTCGAGGGAGCAGTACTTC. Protein: CASNSREQYF.

There are many counts of this clonotype. The chain links TRBV27 to TRBJ2-1, with D perhaps matching TRBD1 (5 bases). Per germline, CDR1 MNHEY and CDR2 SMNVEV (reference sequence). V dropped 2 bases and J dropped 9 bases, with 17 bases sitting between them. CDR3 length: 15 amino acids. CDR3 DNA sequence: TGTGCCAGCAGTTTAACGGCTCCCTCAGGGCGTGAGCAGTTCTTC. It is translated as CASSLTAPSGREQFF.

This clonotype was seen many times. V usage is TRBV27 and J usage is TRBJ1-1; D call uncertain. The length of the CDR3 is 14 residues. Germline CDR1 MNHEY, CDR2 SMNVEV (reference sequence). V was trimmed by 5 bases and J by 4 bases, leaving 14 bases between them. CDR3 bases: TGTGCCAGCAGTCTCGCCGAGTGGGGCACTGAAGCTTTCTTT. It translates to CASSLAEWGTEAFF.